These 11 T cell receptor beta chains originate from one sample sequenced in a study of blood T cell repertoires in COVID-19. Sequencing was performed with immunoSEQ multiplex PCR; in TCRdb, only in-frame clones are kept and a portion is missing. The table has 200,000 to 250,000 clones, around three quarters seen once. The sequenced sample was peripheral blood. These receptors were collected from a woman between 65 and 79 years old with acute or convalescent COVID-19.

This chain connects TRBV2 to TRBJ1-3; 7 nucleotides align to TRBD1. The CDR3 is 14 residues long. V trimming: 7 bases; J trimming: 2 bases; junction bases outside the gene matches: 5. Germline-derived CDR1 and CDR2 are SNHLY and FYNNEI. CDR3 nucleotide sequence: TGTGCCAGCAACCCGGGACAGACTGGAAACACCATATATTTT. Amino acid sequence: CASNPGQTGNTIYF.

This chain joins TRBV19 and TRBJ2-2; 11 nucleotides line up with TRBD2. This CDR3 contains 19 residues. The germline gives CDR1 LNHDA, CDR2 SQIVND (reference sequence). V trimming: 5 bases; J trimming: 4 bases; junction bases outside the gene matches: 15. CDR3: CASSLGVLAGGSGTGELFF. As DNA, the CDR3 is TGTGCCAGTAGTCTTGGGGTGCTAGCGGGAGGTTCCGGCACCGGGGAGCTGTTTTTT.

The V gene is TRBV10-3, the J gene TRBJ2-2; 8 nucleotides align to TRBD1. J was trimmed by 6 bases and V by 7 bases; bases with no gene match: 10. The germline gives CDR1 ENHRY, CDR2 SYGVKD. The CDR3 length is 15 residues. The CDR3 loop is CAITPRGQESGELFF. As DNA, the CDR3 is TGTGCCATCACCCCAAGGGGACAGGAATCCGGGGAGCTGTTTTTT.

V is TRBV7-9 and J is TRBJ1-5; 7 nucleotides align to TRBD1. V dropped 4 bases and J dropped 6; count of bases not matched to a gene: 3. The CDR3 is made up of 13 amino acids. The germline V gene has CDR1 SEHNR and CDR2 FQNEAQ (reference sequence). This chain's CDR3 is CASSSTGTQPQHF. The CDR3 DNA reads TGTGCCAGCAGCTCGACAGGGACTCAGCCCCAGCATTTT.

Here the CDR3 DNA reads TGTGCCAGCTCACCCCGGACAGGGGAGAATGAAAAACTGTTTTTT. Protein product: CASSPRTGENEKLFF. V gene TRBV18 combines with J gene TRBJ1-4, with 9 bases matching TRBD1. Looked up from germline, CDR1 is KGHSH and CDR2 is LQKENI. The CDR3 is made up of 15 amino acids. V gave up 3 bases and J gave up 5 bases; unmatched junction bases: 4.

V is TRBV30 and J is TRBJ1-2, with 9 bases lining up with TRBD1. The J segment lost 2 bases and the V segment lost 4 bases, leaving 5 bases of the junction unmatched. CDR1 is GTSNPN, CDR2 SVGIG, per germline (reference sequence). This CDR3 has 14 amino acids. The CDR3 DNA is TGTGCCTGGAACTCTGGACAGGGGAACTATGGCTACACCTTC. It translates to CAWNSGQGNYGYTF.

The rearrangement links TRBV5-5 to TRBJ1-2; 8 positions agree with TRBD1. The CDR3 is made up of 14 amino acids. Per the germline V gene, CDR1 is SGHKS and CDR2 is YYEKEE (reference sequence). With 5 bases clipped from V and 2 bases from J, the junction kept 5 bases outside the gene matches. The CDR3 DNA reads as TGTGCCAGCAGTTTAGACAGGGGCAACTATGGCTACACCTTC. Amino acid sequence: CASSLDRGNYGYTF.

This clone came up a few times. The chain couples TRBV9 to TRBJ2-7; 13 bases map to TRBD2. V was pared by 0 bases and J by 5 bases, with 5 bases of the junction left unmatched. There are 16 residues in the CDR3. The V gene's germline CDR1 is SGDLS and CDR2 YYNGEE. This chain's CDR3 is CASSVGTSGSMNEQYF. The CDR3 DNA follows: TGTGCCAGCAGCGTAGGGACTAGCGGGAGTATGAACGAGCAGTACTTC.

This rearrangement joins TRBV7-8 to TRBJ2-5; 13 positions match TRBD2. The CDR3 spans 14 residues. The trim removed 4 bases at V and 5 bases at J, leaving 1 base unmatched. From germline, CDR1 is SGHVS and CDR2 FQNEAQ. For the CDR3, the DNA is TGTGCCAGCAGCTGGACTAGCGGGAGTGAGACCCAGTACTTC. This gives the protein CASSWTSGSETQYF.

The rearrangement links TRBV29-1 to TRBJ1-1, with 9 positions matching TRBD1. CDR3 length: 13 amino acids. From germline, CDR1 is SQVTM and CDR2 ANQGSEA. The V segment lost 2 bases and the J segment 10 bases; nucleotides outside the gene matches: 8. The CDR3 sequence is CSVELGQGLPAFF. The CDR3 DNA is TGCAGCGTTGAATTGGGACAGGGTCTGCCAGCTTTCTTT.

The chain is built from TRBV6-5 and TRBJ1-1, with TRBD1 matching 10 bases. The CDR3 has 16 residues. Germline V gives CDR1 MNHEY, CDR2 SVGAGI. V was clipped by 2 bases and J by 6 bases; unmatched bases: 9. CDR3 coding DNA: TGTGCCAGCAGTTACGGGTGGACAGGGGGAAGATCTGAAGCTTTCTTT. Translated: CASSYGWTGGRSEAFF.